The 9 T cell receptor beta chains listed next were all sequenced from one sample in a study of T cell repertoires in cytomegalovirus infection. What these receptors recognize is not known. TCRdb reprocessed the reads via MiXCR and lists one record per CDR3 protein. There are roughly 860,000 distinct CDR3 sequences in the sample; 32% occur only once, and around an eighth lies in the top ten. Sequencing used cultured CD8+ T cells from PBMCs, obtained from culture after CMV antigen stimulation. The receptor set was obtained from a human donor in good health (CMV status not recorded). Some clones in this sample may be carry-over from other donors' samples.

This chain links TRBV27 with TRBJ1-5; D is undetermined. This CDR3 has 15 residues. The germline V gene encodes CDR1 MNHEY and CDR2 SMNVEV (reference sequence). V lost 2 bases and J 2 bases, leaving 10 bases between the germline ends. The CDR3 protein is CASSLQLGGNQPQHF. CDR3 nucleotides: TGTGCCAGCAGTTTACAGCTCGGCGGCAATCAGCCCCAGCATTTT.

The rearrangement joins TRBV5-8 to TRBJ2-5, with a tentative D call TRBD1 (5 bases). This CDR3 region has 12 residues. Germline V gene lookup returns CDR1 SGHTS and CDR2 YDEGEE. CDR3 nucleotides: TGTGTCACTCGTAGTGTCAGGGAAGCCCAGTACTTC. This encodes CVTRSVREAQYF.

The chain employs TRBV12-3 or TRBV12-4 and TRBJ2-2; 9 bases align to TRBD1. The CDR3 length is 15 residues. V lost 3 bases and J lost 6; bases outside the gene matches: 5. CDR3 nucleotides: TGTGCCAGCAGTTTGACAGGGGGGGAGTCCGGGGAGCTGTTTTTT. Protein sequence: CASSLTGGESGELFF.

This clonotype showed up just a few times. V and J are TRBV3-1 and TRBJ1-6, with D maybe TRBD1 (5 bases). Germline CDR1 is LGHDT and CDR2 is YNNKEL (reference sequence). This CDR3 has 13 residues. V lost 0 bases and J lost 9, with 6 bases in between. The CDR3 loop reads CASSQDGGSPLHF. CDR3 in DNA: TGTGCCAGCAGCCAAGATGGGGGTTCACCCCTCCACTTT.

The rearrangement uses TRBV4-1 and TRBJ1-1; D is ambiguous. This CDR3 region has 16 residues. The germline gives CDR1 MGHRA, CDR2 YSYEKL. V lost 0 bases to trimming and J lost 1 base, with 12 bases between them. CDR3 bases: TGCGCCAGCAGCCAAGAAACGGCAGGCCAGAACACTGAAGCTTTCTTT. Translation gives CASSQETAGQNTEAFF.

The chain couples TRBV6-1 to TRBJ1-1; 8 bases agree with TRBD1. Per the germline V gene, CDR1 is MNHNS and CDR2 is SASEGT. The CDR3 spans 13 residues. V lost 1 base and J lost 11; bases outside the gene matches: 6. The CDR3 bases are TGTGCCAGCAGTGAAGGACAGGGGAGGACGGCTTTCTTT. It yields the protein CASSEGQGRTAFF.

The rearrangement uses TRBV6-1 and TRBJ2-5; D is uncertain. The V end was cut by 6 bases, the J end by 5 bases, with 7 bases between. Germline CDR1 reads MNHNS; CDR2 reads SASEGT. The CDR3 loop spans 11 amino acids. CDR3 in amino acids: CASREFETQYF. For the CDR3, the DNA is TGTGCCAGCAGAGAGTTTGAGACCCAGTACTTC.

This clonotype was observed a handful of times. CDR3 in amino acids: CAINKWGQSTTSYEQYF. Here the CDR3 DNA reads TGTGCCATCAACAAGTGGGGACAGTCCACGACTTCCTACGAGCAGTACTTC. The rearrangement uses TRBV10-3 and TRBJ2-7; 7 bases fit TRBD1. The CDR3 runs 17 residues. J lost 1 base, V lost 7 bases, and 16 bases had no gene match. Germline V gene lookup returns CDR1 ENHRY and CDR2 SYGVKD.

V and J are TRBV5-6 and TRBJ2-3; a possible D gene is TRBD2 (6 bases). V lost 1 base to trimming and J lost 4 bases, with 13 bases between them. The CDR3 totals 15 residues. CDR1 and CDR2 from the germline V gene are SGHDT and YYEEEE. CDR3 residues: CASSLREDWPDTQYF. The CDR3, as DNA: TGTGCCAGCAGCTTGAGGGAGGATTGGCCAGATACGCAGTATTTT.